The TCR beta chain under discussion was sequenced for a study of monozygotic twins with inflammatory bowel disease. TCRdb derives one entry per CDR3 protein from the 5' RACE reads, leaving out DNA. The sample's table shows 110,000 to 150,000 distinct CDR3 sequences. The specimen was blood. This TCR came from a human donor with ulcerative colitis or Crohn's disease, or a healthy co-twin of an affected twin (not recorded which).

The CDR3 loop is CASSPGTAPSIYGYTF. V and J are TRBV7-2 and TRBJ1-2; TCRdb names TRBD1, which stays unverified in the absence of DNA. Germline loops: CDR1 SGHTA, CDR2 FQGNSA. This CDR3 has 16 residues.